Presented here are 5 T cell receptor beta chains from one specimen sequenced in a study of cytomegalovirus exposure and HLA in healthy donors. PCR used 60 Vbeta primers and 13 Jbeta primers. Profiling relied on immunoSEQ multiplex PCR, and the TCRdb table lists in-frame clones only, not all of them. The repertoire holds about 160,000 clones, with 87% as singletons. What was sequenced was PBMCs. These TCRs come from a woman in her thirties in good health and CMV-seronegative.

This clone occurred a few times. J is TRBJ2-2 and V is TRBV15, with 9 bases fitting TRBD2. The CDR3 is made up of 15 amino acids. The germline V gene encodes CDR1 LNHNV and CDR2 YYDKDF (reference sequence). Trimming took 5 bases from V and 6 from J; bases not matched to a gene: 7. DNA for the CDR3: TGTGCCACCAGCGAGGCTAGCGGGACTGCCGGGGAGCTGTTTTTT. Protein product: CATSEASGTAGELFF.

This clone was detected only once. The chain has TRBV2 and TRBJ2-2, with a tentative D call TRBD2 (6 bases). This CDR3 is 16 amino acids long. Trimming removed 2 bases from V and 0 bases from J, with 10 bases in between. The germline CDR1 and CDR2 sequences are SNHLY and FYNNEI. The CDR3 nucleotides read TGTGCCAGCAGTGAAAACCCTAGCGCGAACACCGGGGAGCTGTTTTTT. It is translated as CASSENPSANTGELFF.

This clone was seen once. The V and J genes are TRBV5-1 and TRBJ1-6, with 8 bases matching TRBD1. CDR3 size: 15 residues. CDR1 is SGHRS, CDR2 YFSETQ, per germline. Losses at the gene ends were 4 bases for V and 5 bases for J; bases not matched to a gene: 5. DNA of the CDR3: TGCGCCAGCAGCAACCGACAGGGGAATAATTCACCCCTCCACTTT. Its translation is CASSNRQGNNSPLHF.

The rearrangement joins TRBV5-6 to TRBJ1-2, with 7 bases that match TRBD1. This CDR3 has 15 residues. The germline V gene has CDR1 SGHDT and CDR2 YYEEEE. Losses at the gene ends were 4 bases for V and 3 bases for J; bases not matched to a gene: 9. As DNA, the CDR3 is TGTGCCAGCAGCCACGACAGGGCGATCGACTATGGCTACACCTTC. Translated, it gives CASSHDRAIDYGYTF.

The CDR3 nucleotides are TGTGCCAGCAGCTTAGGACAGGCTCTTGGAAACACCATATATTTT. Translating it yields CASSLGQALGNTIYF. The chain joins TRBV9 to TRBJ1-3; the match to TRBD1 covers 7 bases. J was trimmed by 3 bases and V by 4 bases; bases with no gene match: 7. The CDR3 is 15 amino acids. Germline CDR1 is SGDLS and CDR2 is YYNGEE.